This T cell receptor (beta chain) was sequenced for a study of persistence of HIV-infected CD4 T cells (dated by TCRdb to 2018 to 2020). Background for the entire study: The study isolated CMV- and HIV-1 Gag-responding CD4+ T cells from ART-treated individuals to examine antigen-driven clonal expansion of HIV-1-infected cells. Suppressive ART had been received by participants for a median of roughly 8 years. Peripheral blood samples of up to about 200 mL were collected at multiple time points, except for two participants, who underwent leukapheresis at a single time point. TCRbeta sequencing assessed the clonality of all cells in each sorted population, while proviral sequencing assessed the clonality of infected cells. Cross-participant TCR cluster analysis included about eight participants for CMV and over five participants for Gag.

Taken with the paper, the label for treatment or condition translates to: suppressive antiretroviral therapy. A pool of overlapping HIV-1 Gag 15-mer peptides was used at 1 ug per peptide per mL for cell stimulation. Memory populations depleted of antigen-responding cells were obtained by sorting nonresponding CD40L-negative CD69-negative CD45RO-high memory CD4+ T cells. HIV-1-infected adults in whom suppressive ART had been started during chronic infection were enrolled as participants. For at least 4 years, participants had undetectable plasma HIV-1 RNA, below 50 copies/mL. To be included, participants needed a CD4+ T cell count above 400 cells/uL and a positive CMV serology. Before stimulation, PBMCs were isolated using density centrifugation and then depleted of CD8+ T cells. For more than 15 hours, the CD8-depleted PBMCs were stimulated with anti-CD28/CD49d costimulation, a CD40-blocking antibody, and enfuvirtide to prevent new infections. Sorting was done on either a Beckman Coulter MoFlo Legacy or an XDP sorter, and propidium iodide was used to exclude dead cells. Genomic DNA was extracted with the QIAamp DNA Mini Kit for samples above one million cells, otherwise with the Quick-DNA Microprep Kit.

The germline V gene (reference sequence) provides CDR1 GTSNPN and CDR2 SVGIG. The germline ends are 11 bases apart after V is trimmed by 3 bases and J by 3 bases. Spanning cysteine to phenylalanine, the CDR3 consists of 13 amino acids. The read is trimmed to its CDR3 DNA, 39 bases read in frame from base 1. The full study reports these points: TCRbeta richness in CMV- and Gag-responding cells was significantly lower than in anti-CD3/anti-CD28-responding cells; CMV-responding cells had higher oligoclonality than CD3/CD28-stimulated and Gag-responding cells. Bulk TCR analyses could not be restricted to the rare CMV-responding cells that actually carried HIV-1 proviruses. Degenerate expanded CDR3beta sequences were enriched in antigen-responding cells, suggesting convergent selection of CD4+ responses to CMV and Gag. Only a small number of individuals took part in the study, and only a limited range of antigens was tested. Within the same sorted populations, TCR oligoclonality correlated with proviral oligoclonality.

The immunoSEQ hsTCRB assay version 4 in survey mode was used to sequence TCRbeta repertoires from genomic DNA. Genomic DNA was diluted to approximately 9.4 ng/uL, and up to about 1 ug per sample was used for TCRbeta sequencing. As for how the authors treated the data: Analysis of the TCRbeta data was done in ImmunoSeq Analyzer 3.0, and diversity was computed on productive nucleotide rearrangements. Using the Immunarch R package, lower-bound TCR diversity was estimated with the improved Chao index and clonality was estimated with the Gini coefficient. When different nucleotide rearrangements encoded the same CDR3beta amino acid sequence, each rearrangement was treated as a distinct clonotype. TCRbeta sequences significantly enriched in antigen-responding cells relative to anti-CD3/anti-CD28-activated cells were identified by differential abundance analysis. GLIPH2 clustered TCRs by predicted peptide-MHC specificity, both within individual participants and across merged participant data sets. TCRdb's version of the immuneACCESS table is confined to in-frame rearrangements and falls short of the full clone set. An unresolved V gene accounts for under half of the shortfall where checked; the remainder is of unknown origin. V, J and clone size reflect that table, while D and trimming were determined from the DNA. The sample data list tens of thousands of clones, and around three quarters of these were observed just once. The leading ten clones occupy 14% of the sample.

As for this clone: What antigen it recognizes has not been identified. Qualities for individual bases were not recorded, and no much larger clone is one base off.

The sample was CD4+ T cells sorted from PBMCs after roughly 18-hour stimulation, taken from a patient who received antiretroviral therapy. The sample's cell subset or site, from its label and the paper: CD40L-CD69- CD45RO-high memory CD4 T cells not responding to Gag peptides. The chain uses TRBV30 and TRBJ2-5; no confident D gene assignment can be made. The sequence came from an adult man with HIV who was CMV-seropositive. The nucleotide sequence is TGTGCCTGGAGGGCAGGCCTTAAAGAGACCCAGTACTTC. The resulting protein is CAWRAGLKETQYF.